A single sample gave rise to the 21 T cell receptor beta chains below, sequenced in a study of cytomegalovirus exposure and HLA in healthy donors. PCR was performed using 60 Vbeta and 13 Jbeta primers. TCRdb's table, derived via immunoSEQ multiplex PCR, lists solely in-frame clones and lacks some. The top ten clones hold less than 5% of a sample with approximately 120,000 clones, roughly four fifths of them seen once. Source material: PBMCs. These receptors came from a woman aged 50 to 60 in good health and CMV-seropositive.

This chain links TRBV9 with TRBJ1-2; 8 nucleotides agree with TRBD1. The CDR3 has 18 amino acids. After removal of 3 bases from V and 4 bases from J, the junction contained 17 bases not matched to a gene. The germline CDR1 and CDR2 sequences are SGDLS and YYNGEE. CDR3 amino acids: CASSAGIGQGTKIYGYTF. The CDR3 DNA sequence: TGTGCCAGCAGCGCAGGTATAGGACAGGGCACCAAAATCTATGGCTACACCTTC.

The chain combines TRBV5-1 with TRBJ1-6; TRBD1 agrees at 10 bases. The CDR3 sequence is 15 residues long. Germline V gene data show CDR1 as SGHRS and CDR2 as YFSETQ. J gave up 6 bases and V 5 bases, and 5 bases lay outside the gene matches. This chain's CDR3 is CASRETGGVNSPLHF. In DNA, the CDR3 is TGCGCCAGCAGAGAGACAGGGGGCGTTAATTCACCCCTCCACTTT.

V and J are TRBV6-1 and TRBJ2-3; D uncertain. Germline V gene data show CDR1 as MNHNS and CDR2 as SASEGT. V shed 2 bases and J shed 6 bases, with 6 bases lying between them. The CDR3 sequence is 12 residues long. The CDR3 nucleotides read TGTGCCAGCAGTGAATACTGGGATACGCAGTATTTT. Translating gives CASSEYWDTQYF.

The chain is built from TRBV5-1 and TRBJ1-1, with D hard to call. V lost 1 base, J lost 2 bases, and 9 bases lay in between. This CDR3 contains 14 residues. The germline V gene encodes CDR1 SGHRS and CDR2 YFSETQ. The CDR3 nucleotides read TGCGCCAGCAGCTTGAAACAGAGTAACACTGAAGCTTTCTTT. Its protein is CASSLKQSNTEAFF.

This rearrangement joins TRBV7-7 to TRBJ2-7; 7 bases fit TRBD2. J gave up 2 bases and V 3 bases, and 1 base lay outside the gene matches. This CDR3 has 13 residues. In germline, CDR1 is SSHAT, CDR2 FNYEAQ (reference sequence). The CDR3 DNA reads TGTGCCAGCAGCTTGGGGGGGACCTACGAGCAGTACTTC. Amino acids: CASSLGGTYEQYF.

For this clone: An end of the junction differs from the germline gene, which may be a read error. This chain connects TRBV5-4 to TRBJ2-7, with TRBD1 matching 10 bases. This CDR3 region has 17 residues. Germline V lookup: CDR1 SGHNT, CDR2 YYREEE (reference sequence). The CDR3 spells CASSLGGLNPGQGPPRF. As DNA, the CDR3 is TGTGCCAGCAGCTTGGGGGGGCTCAATCCGGGACAGGGGCCCCCTCGCTTC. The whole variable domain, filled in from reference TRBV5-4 and TRBJ2-7, reads ETGVTQSPTHLIKTRGQQVTLRCSSQSGHNTVSWYQQALGQGPQFIFQYYREEENGRGNFPPRFSGLQFPNYSSELNVNALELDDSALYLCASSLGGLNPGQGPPRFGPGTRLTVT.

The chain recombines TRBV18 with TRBJ1-4; TRBD1 is a possible D gene (5 bases). This CDR3 comprises 15 residues. The V and J ends lost 3 bases and 7 bases respectively, with 15 bases between them. Germline V CDR1 and CDR2: KGHSH, LQKENI. CDR3 coding DNA: TGTGCCAGCTCACCGACAGATGGCTACTTTGAAAAACTGTTTTTT. Protein: CASSPTDGYFEKLFF.

The genes are TRBV7-2 and TRBJ2-5, with D possibly TRBD2 on 6 matching bases. Trimming stripped 5 bases from V and 7 bases from J, with 17 bases between. The germline V gene has CDR1 SGHTA and CDR2 FQGNSA. CDR3 length: 14 residues. CDR3 sequence (DNA): TGTGCCAGCAGCCGGGGGACTCGTGTTTCGACCCAGTACTTC. This translates into CASSRGTRVSTQYF.

Only a few counts were recorded for this clone. The chain has TRBV2 and TRBJ1-6, with TRBD1 as a possible D gene (6 bases). With 8 bases removed from V and 0 bases from J, the gap between germline ends came to 8 bases. Per the germline V gene, CDR1 is SNHLY and CDR2 is FYNNEI. The CDR3 extends over 14 amino acids. As DNA, the CDR3 is TGTGCCAGCGGACAGAGCTCCTATAATTCACCCCTCCACTTT. Amino acid sequence: CASGQSSYNSPLHF. The full variable domain, with the rest looked up from reference TRBV2 and TRBJ1-6, is EPEVTQTPSHQVTQMGQEVILRCVPISNHLYFYWYRQILGQKVEFLVSFYNNEISEKSEIFDDQFSVERPDGSNFTLKIRSTKLEDSAMYFCASGQSSYNSPLHFGNGTRLTVT.

This rearrangement joins TRBV10-3 to TRBJ2-7, with TRBD2 matching 7 bases. There are 13 residues in the CDR3. Germline values: CDR1 ENHRY, CDR2 SYGVKD. The J segment lost 0 bases and the V segment lost 8 bases, leaving 4 bases of the junction unmatched. The CDR3, as DNA: TGTGCCATCCGGGGGGAGAGCTCCTACGAGCAGTACTTC. Translating it yields CAIRGESSYEQYF.

This clone was counted a single time. This chain joins TRBV7-8 and TRBJ1-2, with 7 bases identical to TRBD1. CDR3 length: 15 residues. V lost 4 bases and J lost 4; bases outside the gene matches: 9. Germline V gene data show CDR1 as SGHVS and CDR2 as FQNEAQ. The CDR3 protein is CASSYDPQGSYGYTF. CDR3 in DNA: TGTGCCAGCAGCTACGACCCACAGGGGAGCTATGGCTACACCTTC.

This chain connects TRBV30 to TRBJ1-2; D uncertain. CDR1 is GTSNPN, CDR2 SVGIG, per germline (reference sequence). The CDR3 extends over 13 amino acids. V was cut by 4 bases and J by 0 bases, with 9 bases left in between. The CDR3 loop reads CAWNAGPNYGYTF. Here the CDR3 DNA reads TGTGCCTGGAATGCTGGCCCTAACTATGGCTACACCTTC.

The rearrangement joins TRBV2 to TRBJ2-3; D call uncertain. V dropped 4 bases and J dropped 2 bases, with 10 bases sitting between them. Germline V gives CDR1 SNHLY, CDR2 FYNNEI. The CDR3 length is 14 residues. CDR3 amino acids: CASSGDRITDTQYF. Written as DNA, the CDR3 is TGTGCCAGCAGTGGTGATAGAATCACAGATACGCAGTATTTT.

V and J are TRBV4-3 and TRBJ2-2; D not certain. This CDR3 is 15 amino acids long. V lost 0 bases to trimming and J lost 1 base, with 6 bases between them. Germline CDR1 reads LGHNA; CDR2 reads YSLEER. The CDR3 reads CASSQDAMNTGELFF. The CDR3 DNA sequence: TGCGCCAGCAGCCAAGATGCGATGAACACCGGGGAGCTGTTTTTT.

This chain links TRBV7-2 with TRBJ1-2; 9 bases align to TRBD1. Germline V gene data show CDR1 as SGHTA and CDR2 as FQGNSA. CDR3 length: 16 amino acids. V trimming: 5 bases; J trimming: 2 bases; junction bases outside the gene matches: 9. The CDR3 DNA is TGTGCCAGCAGCCGCAACCCACAGGGGGCGAACTATGGCTACACCTTC. Amino acids: CASSRNPQGANYGYTF.

The chain joins TRBV20-1 to TRBJ1-5; perhaps TRBD1 as D (5 bases). CDR1 and CDR2 (germline): DFQATT, SNEGSKA (reference sequence). With 6 bases removed from V and 11 bases from J, the gap between germline ends came to 11 bases. CDR3 length: 10 amino acids. DNA for the CDR3: TGCAGTGCCCCGTTAGGGGCCCAGCATTTT. Translating gives CSAPLGAQHF.

This clone turned up a few times. The chain employs TRBV7-9 and TRBJ1-2; 7 nucleotides align to TRBD1. CDR1 is SEHNR, CDR2 FQNEAQ, per germline (reference sequence). The CDR3 is made up of 18 amino acids. Trimming took 5 bases from V and 4 from J; bases not matched to a gene: 19. CDR3 sequence: CASSRTSWRTGQIYGYTF. The CDR3 DNA sequence: TGTGCCAGCAGCAGAACGAGTTGGCGGACAGGACAAATCTATGGCTACACCTTC.

The rearrangement joins TRBV5-1 to TRBJ2-4, with 8 bases that match TRBD2. The CDR3 has 14 amino acids. Trimming cost V 2 bases and J 5 bases; bases outside gene matches: 3. CDR1 is SGHRS, CDR2 YFSETQ, per germline. This chain's CDR3 is CASSFGGEQNIQYF. CDR3 bases: TGCGCCAGCAGCTTCGGGGGGGAACAAAACATTCAGTACTTC. The full variable domain, with the rest looked up from reference TRBV5-1 and TRBJ2-4, is KAGVTQTPRYLIKTRGQQVTLSCSPISGHRSVSWYQQTPGQGLQFLFEYFSETQRNKGNFPGRFSGRQFSNSRSEMNVSTLELGDSALYLCASSFGGEQNIQYFGAGTRLSVL.

V and J are TRBV7-2 and TRBJ1-3, with 9 bases fitting TRBD1. The CDR3 covers 15 residues. Germline V gene data show CDR1 as SGHTA and CDR2 as FQGNSA. V was clipped by 1 base and J by 4 bases; unmatched bases: 2. In DNA, the CDR3 is TGTGCCAGCAGCTTAGACAGGGGGCCGGGAAACACCATATATTTT. It yields the protein CASSLDRGPGNTIYF.

This clone occurred a few times. DNA for the CDR3: TGCGCCAGCAGCCAGGAGGGGTATAGCCTAACCAATCAGCCCCAGCATTTT. Translated: CASSQEGYSLTNQPQHF. This chain uses TRBV4-3 with TRBJ1-5; maybe TRBD1 (5 bases). Germline CDR1 LGHNA, CDR2 YSLEER. The V end was cut by 3 bases, the J end by 3 bases, with 18 bases between. The CDR3 contains 17 residues.

This clone showed up just a few times. The rearrangement links TRBV19 to TRBJ1-6; 7 positions match TRBD1. The CDR3 covers 16 residues. Trimming took 3 bases from V and 5 from J; bases not matched to a gene: 7. Germline V CDR1 and CDR2: LNHDA, SQIVND (reference sequence). CDR3 bases: TGTGCCAGTAGTATTAATTCGGGGACAGATAATTCACCCCTCCACTTT. Residues: CASSINSGTDNSPLHF.